These T cell receptor beta chains were read from a single sample in a study of blood T cell repertoires in COVID-19. TCRdb's table, derived via immunoSEQ multiplex PCR, lists solely in-frame clones and lacks some. Found here are tens of thousands of clones, about 92% of them singletons; the top ten hold approximately 28%. Sequencing was performed on peripheral blood. Receptor source: a woman of 80 years or more with acute or convalescent COVID-19. Both conserved end residues are part of each CDR3. Fields, in order: clone size, D gene, V gene, J gene, CDR3 DNA, CDR3 protein. A D gene is named only where the DNA matches it firmly. Some rows have no size entry. The others give once, few or many, or a class for an expanded clone.

>once|TRBD2|TRBV6-2/TRBV6-3|TRBJ2-3
TGTGCCAGCAGTTACTCGAGAGGGACTAACACAGATACGCAGTATTTT
CASSYSRGTNTDTQYF
>NA|TRBD1|TRBV19|TRBJ1-2
TGTGCCAGTAGTATCCGACAGGGGTTCTATGGCTACACCTTC
CASSIRQGFYGYTF
>NA|TRBD1|TRBV5-1|TRBJ1-2
TGCGCCAGCAGCTCGACAGGGGTCTATGGCTACACCTTC
CASSSTGVYGYTF
>NA|TRBD2|TRBV2|TRBJ2-1
TGTGCCAGCAGTCGAGCTAGCGGGGGGTACAATGAGCAGTTCTTC
CASSRASGGYNEQFF
>NA|TRBD2|TRBV5-1|TRBJ2-1
TGCGCCAGCAGCTTGGCCCTAGCGGGGAAGTACTACAATGAGCAGTTCTTC
CASSLALAGKYYNEQFF
>NA|TRBD2|TRBV3-1/TRBV3-2|TRBJ2-5
TGTGCCAGCAGCCGTCGATTCCAGCGGGGGGGCACGTTCGTCCCCCAAGAGACCCAGTACTTC
CASSRRFQRGGTFVPQETQYF
>NA|TRBD2|TRBV19|TRBJ2-3
TGTGCCAGTAGTGGGACTAGCGGGGGGGCAGATACGCAGTATTTT
CASSGTSGGADTQYF
>NA|TRBD1|TRBV4-1|TRBJ2-5
TGCGCCAGCAGCCAGGACCAGACAGGGTACGAAGAGACCCAGTACTTC
CASSQDQTGYEETQYF
>once|NA|TRBV10-2|TRBJ1-3
TGCGCCAGCAGCAACAGGGACGACTCTGGAAACACCATATATTTT
CASSNRDDSGNTIYF
>NA|NA|TRBV7-2|TRBJ2-2
TGTGCCAGCAGCTTAGGCCTAGTCGGCGGGGAGCTGTTTTTT
CASSLGLVGGELFF
>NA|TRBD1|TRBV5-1|TRBJ2-5
TGCGCCAGCAGCTTGGGGGGACAGGGTGGTCAAGAGACCCAGTACTTC
CASSLGGQGGQETQYF